This T cell receptor (beta chain) emerged from a study of persistence of HIV-infected CD4 T cells. Study outcomes and limitations: Antigen-responding cells were enriched for degenerate expanded CDR3beta sequences.

CDR3 length: 14 residues. Trimming stripped 1 base from V and 0 bases from J, with 6 bases between. Germline lookup yields CDR1 SGHTA and CDR2 FQGNSA. A remark on this clone: Its antigen is unknown.

Cells were stimulated nonspecifically with anti-CD3/anti-CD28 magnetic beads. CD4+ T cells upregulating both CD40 ligand and CD69 were sorted as responding cells. The libraries were made with immunoSEQ version 4 in survey mode. Profiled with immunoSEQ multiplex PCR; TCRdb holds only in-frame clones, not every one. The top ten hold approximately 1.3% of the sample, which has 35,000 to 40,000 clones, 87% seen once. This TCR was recovered from an adult man with HIV who was CMV-seropositive. Source: CD4+ T cells sorted from PBMCs after 18-hour stimulation, taken from a patient who received antiretroviral therapy. This chain links TRBV7-2 with TRBJ1-1; D gene ambiguous. The chain's CDR3 is CASSLVGMNTEAFF. CDR3 sequence (DNA): TGTGCCAGCAGCTTAGTCGGCATGAACACTGAAGCTTTCTTT.